The clone carrying this TCR beta chain was detected only a few times. Its cognate antigen is unknown. This sample was included in a study of identical twins. Points from the study as a whole: Without tracking the same donors, conclusions rested on cross-sectional statistical analysis. Insertion counts were lower in abundant cord blood beta clonotypes, a trend that memory repertoires did not show.

TCRdb itself ran the 5' RACE reads through MiXCR, one entry per CDR3 protein. This table holds approximately 250,000 distinct CDR3 sequences, 5% to 7% found once. With V trimmed by 4 bases and J by 5 bases, 7 bases remained unmatched. The germline V gene has CDR1 MNHNS and CDR2 SASEGT. The CDR3 has 16 residues. These data were likewise used in another study, on T cells expressing NK-cell markers. From that study: Sequencing covered eight donors, seven HCMV-seropositive and one seronegative.

This rearrangement joins TRBV6-1 to TRBJ2-1; 11 bases fit TRBD2. Sample: CD8+ T cells sorted from blood. This clonotype was obtained from a woman between 18 and 29 years old in good health. CDR3: CASSGPGTSGDNEQFF. CDR3 nucleotides: TGTGCCAGCAGTGGCCCCGGGACTAGCGGAGACAATGAGCAGTTCTTC.